These 20 T cell receptor beta chains were sequenced from one sample in a study of blood T cells in healthy people across ages. Primed by a sample-barcoded 5' primer and a J-beta primer mix, a second PCR proceeded for roughly 6 to 12 cycles. From the 5' RACE reads, TCRdb called clonotypes with MiXCR, one entry per CDR3 protein. Among around 2 million distinct CDR3 sequences, approximately 39% were seen once, and the ten largest hold 20% to 25%. Material for sequencing was blood. The source is a human donor in good health.

The rearrangement uses TRBV15 and TRBJ2-4; 13 bases agree with TRBD2. V gave up 2 bases and J gave up 13 bases; unmatched junction bases: 11. From germline, CDR1 is LNHNV and CDR2 YYDKDF (reference sequence). The CDR3 spans 16 residues. CDR3 DNA: TGTGCCACCAGCAGACGGACTAGCGGGGGTCTGTCGATGCAGTACTTC. Its protein is CATSRRTSGGLSMQYF. The complete variable domain, with remaining parts taken from reference TRBV15 and TRBJ2-4, reads DAMVIQNPRYQVTQFGKPVTLSCSQTLNHNVMYWYQQKSSQAPKLLFHYYDKDFNNEADTPDNFQSRRPNTSFCFLDIRSPGLGDTAMYLCATSRRTSGGLSMQYFGAGTRLSVL.

This chain joins TRBV24-1 and TRBJ2-1; 9 bases are a match to TRBD1. CDR1 is KGHDR, CDR2 SFDVKD, per germline. This CDR3 has 13 residues. With 9 bases clipped from V and 9 bases from J, the junction kept 8 bases outside the gene matches. CDR3 sequence: CATRGQGMIEQFF. Here the CDR3 DNA reads TGTGCCACCCGGGGACAGGGTATGATTGAGCAGTTCTTC.

The sample holds a few counts of this clonotype. The gene calls are TRBV9 and TRBJ1-2; D gene ambiguous. Germline V lookup: CDR1 SGDLS, CDR2 YYNGEE. Trimming cost V 2 bases and J 3 bases, with 8 bases left between them. The CDR3 totals 13 residues. CDR3 nucleotides: TGTGCCAGCAGCGTTAGGGAAGACTATGGCTACACCTTC. Encoded protein: CASSVREDYGYTF.

This clonotype has just one count. CDR3 DNA: TGCGCCAGCAGCTTGTTGACAGTTCGCAATGAGCAGTTCTTC. It yields the protein CASSLLTVRNEQFF. This chain links TRBV5-1 with TRBJ2-1, with a tentative D call TRBD1 (5 bases). V was clipped by 1 base and J by 6 bases, with 11 bases between them. This CDR3 comprises 14 residues. Germline V lookup: CDR1 SGHRS, CDR2 YFSETQ.

The chain recombines TRBV6-5 with TRBJ1-2, with D perhaps TRBD1 (5 bases). The germline CDR1 and CDR2 sequences are MNHEY and SVGAGI. The CDR3 totals 13 residues. Trimming took 5 bases from V and 4 from J, leaving 11 bases between them. This CDR3 reads CASSPLGTYGYTF. The CDR3 DNA sequence: TGTGCCAGCAGTCCTCTCGGGACCTATGGCTACACCTTC.

This clonotype came up a few times. The DNA of the CDR3 is TGTGCCAGGAAGGTGGGGGCCCACAATGAGCAGTTCTTC. Translating gives CARKVGAHNEQFF. V gene TRBV6-4 combines with J gene TRBJ2-1; a possible D gene is TRBD1 (6 bases). V was pared by 9 bases and J by 5 bases, with 14 bases between. Germline-derived CDR1 and CDR2 are MRHNA and SNTAGT. There are 13 residues in the CDR3.

J is TRBJ2-1 and V is TRBV12-3 or TRBV12-4; 9 bases map to TRBD2. Trimming cost V 6 bases and J 9 bases; bases outside gene matches: 6. This CDR3 is built from 13 residues. The CDR3 DNA is TGTGCCAGCAGCAGGGCGGGGGGGCCTGAGCAGTTCTTC. Its protein product is CASSRAGGPEQFF.

The rearrangement uses TRBV5-1 and TRBJ2-7; D call uncertain. Germline lookup yields CDR1 SGHRS and CDR2 YFSETQ. This CDR3 is built from 13 residues. Trimming removed 1 base at V and 4 bases at J, with 9 bases between. The CDR3 loop is CASSLSSMYEQYF. CDR3 nucleotide sequence: TGCGCCAGCAGCTTGTCAAGCATGTACGAGCAGTACTTC.

This clonotype was seen more than once but under ten times. This chain uses TRBV28 with TRBJ2-7, with D unclear. V gave up 5 bases and J gave up 6 bases, with 14 bases separating them. In germline, CDR1 is MDHEN, CDR2 SYDVKM. This CDR3 region has 13 residues. The chain's CDR3 is CASSRTSPGEQYF. As DNA, the CDR3 is TGTGCCAGCAGTCGGACGTCCCCGGGCGAGCAGTACTTC.

Details on this clonotype: The junction differs from germline at one of its ends, possibly a read error. The chain joins TRBV11-2 to TRBJ2-3; a weak D match, TRBD2 (5 bases). Germline V lookup: CDR1 SGHAT, CDR2 FQNNGV. This CDR3 region has 14 residues. The DNA of the CDR3 is TGTGTCAGCAGCCTCTCCGGGAACACAGATACGCAGTATTTT. It specifies CVSSLSGNTDTQYF.

This chain links TRBV12-3 or TRBV12-4 with TRBJ1-1; D remains ambiguous. The CDR3 consists of 14 residues. V shed 3 bases and J shed 8 bases, with 16 bases lying between them. CDR3 protein: CASSLGLPSTEAFF. As DNA, the CDR3 is TGTGCCAGCAGTTTGGGCCTCCCCAGCACCGAAGCTTTCTTT.

This chain connects TRBV5-6 to TRBJ2-1; TRBD2 matches at 7 bases. The CDR3 is 16 amino acids. Trimming took 0 bases from V and 3 from J; bases not matched to a gene: 6. CDR1 and CDR2 (germline): SGHDT, YYEEEE. In DNA form, the CDR3 reads TGTGCCAGCAGCTTGGCCGGAGCGGGGCGCTACAATGAGCAGTTCTTC. This translates into CASSLAGAGRYNEQFF.

With respect to this clonotype: One junction end disagrees with the germline gene, perhaps due to a read error. V usage is TRBV5-1 and J usage is TRBJ1-5; 9 nucleotides align to TRBD1. CDR3 size: 15 residues. Per germline, CDR1 SGHRS and CDR2 YFSETQ. The CDR3 here is CASSLATGGNQSQHF. For the CDR3, the DNA is TGCGCCAGCAGCTTGGCCACAGGGGGCAATCAGTCCCAGCATTTT. Full variable domain (outside the CDR3, taken from reference TRBV5-1 and TRBJ1-5): KAGVTQTPRYLIKTRGQQVTLSCSPISGHRSVSWYQQTPGQGLQFLFEYFSETQRNKGNFPGRFSGRQFSNSRSEMNVSTLELGDSALYLCASSLATGGNQSQHFGDGTRLSIL.

In this sample, this clonotype turned up once. The chain recombines TRBV29-1 with TRBJ2-2; no clear D. V lost 7 bases, J lost 3 bases, and 12 bases lay in between. There are 13 residues in the CDR3. From germline, CDR1 is SQVTM and CDR2 ANQGSEA. The chain's CDR3 is CSASHPYTGELFF. The CDR3 DNA reads TGCAGCGCCAGCCACCCTTACACCGGGGAGCTGTTTTTT.

The rearrangement links TRBV24-1 to TRBJ2-2; TRBD1 aligns across 9 bases. V dropped 4 bases and J dropped 1; count of bases not matched to a gene: 3. Germline assignment: CDR1 KGHDR and CDR2 SFDVKD. There are 16 residues in the CDR3. DNA of the CDR3: TGTGCCACCAGTGACCCGGGACAGGGGAACACCGGGGAGCTGTTTTTT. Protein sequence: CATSDPGQGNTGELFF.

The gene calls are TRBV10-3 and TRBJ1-4, with 7 bases aligning to TRBD1. J gave up 10 bases and V 2 bases, and 10 bases lay outside the gene matches. The germline V gene encodes CDR1 ENHRY and CDR2 SYGVKD. This CDR3 has 15 residues. CDR3 sequence (DNA): TGTGCCATCAGTGAGGAGGGGACAGTACACGGAAAACTGTTTTTT. Translation gives CAISEEGTVHGKLFF.

This chain links TRBV24-1 with TRBJ1-2; 12 nucleotides line up with TRBD1. V dropped 3 bases and J dropped 7; count of bases not matched to a gene: 8. CDR3 length equals 16 residues. The germline V gene has CDR1 KGHDR and CDR2 SFDVKD. The CDR3 DNA sequence: TGTGCCACCAGTGATCCCGGGACAGGGGGCTATAGTGGCTACACCTTC. It codes for CATSDPGTGGYSGYTF.

This clonotype was detected only a few times. This CDR3 reads CASSPYRVLDGYTF. The CDR3 DNA reads as TGTGCCAGCAGCCCGTACAGGGTACTGGATGGCTACACCTTC. The genes are TRBV7-2 and TRBJ1-2; D may be TRBD1 (6 bases). This CDR3 comprises 14 residues. The V end was cut by 5 bases, the J end by 6 bases, with 16 bases between. Germline V gene sequence: CDR1 SGHTA, CDR2 FQGNSA.

This sequence joins TRBV4-3 and TRBJ1-2, with 8 bases identical to TRBD1. V shed 0 bases, J shed 3 bases, and the junction held 9 bases outside the gene matches. The CDR3 is made up of 17 amino acids. The germline V gene encodes CDR1 LGHNA and CDR2 YSLEER. In DNA, the CDR3 is TGCGCCAGCAGCCAAGAAGGCAGGGGGCGCGCCTACTATGGCTACACCTTC. Amino acids: CASSQEGRGRAYYGYTF.

This clonotype was seen a handful of times. The genes are TRBV4-3 and TRBJ2-5; TRBD1 or TRBD2 may be the D gene (5 bases each). Between the trimmed V and J ends, which lost 4 bases and 3 bases, there was a span of 15 bases. Looked up from germline, CDR1 is LGHNA and CDR2 is YSLEER. The CDR3 covers 15 residues. The CDR3 DNA sequence: TGCGCCAGCAGCCTGGGACGCCAGACTGAAGAGACCCAGTACTTC. Translating gives CASSLGRQTEETQYF.